A selection of T cell receptor beta chains follows, all from one sample in a study of regulatory T cells in long-lasting Graves disease. Each CDR3 protein gets one entry after TCRdb re-called the multiplex PCR reads with MiXCR. The data show over 450,000 distinct CDR3 sequences, about 12% seen once. These data were likewise used in another study, on T cells in Graves' hyperthyroidism and ophthalmopathy.

Sequenced material: peripheral blood mononuclear cells (PBMCs), taken at new diagnosis, from a patient treated with antithyroid drugs. These receptors all come from a woman younger than 45 with Graves disease. CDR3s include the opening cysteine and the closing phenylalanine or tryptophan. The D gene is left open where the match is weak. Part of the rows lack a size; the others show once, few, many or a class for expanded clones.

J | size | length | V | D | DNA | CDR3
TRBJ2-5 | many | 15 | TRBV2 | - | TGTGCCAGCAGTGACCCGACAGAGTACCAAGAGACCCAGTACTTC | CASSDPTEYQETQYF
TRBJ1-2 | many | 14 | TRBV6-1 | - | TGTGCCACCCTCCAAGCGAGGCCCAAGGGTGGCTACACCTTC | CATLQARPKGGYTF
TRBJ1-5 | many | 13 | TRBV24-1 | - | TGTGCCACCAGTGATGGACCTCGGCAGCCCCAGCATTTT | CATSDGPRQPQHF
TRBJ2-5 | many | 12 | TRBV5-4 | - | TGTGCCAGCAGCTTGGAGAAAGAGACCCAGTACTTC | CASSLEKETQYF
TRBJ1-5 | many | 15 | TRBV28 | TRBD1 | TGTGCCAGCAGTTTGGGACAGGTTGGCCATCAGCCCCAGCATTTT | CASSLGQVGHQPQHF
TRBJ2-1 | many | 13 | TRBV29-1 | TRBD2 | TGCAGCGTTCGGACGGGAGGGGGCAATGAGCAGTTCTTC | CSVRTGGGNEQFF
TRBJ1-4 | - | 17 | TRBV19 | - | TGTGCCAGTAGCTTGATCCCCGGACACCGCGGTAATGAAAAACTGTTTTTT | CASSLIPGHRGNEKLFF
TRBJ2-1 | many | 17 | TRBV7-8 | TRBD2 | TGTGCCAGCAGCTTAGGCCGAGCGGGAGTCCCTAACAATGAGCAGTTCTTC | CASSLGRAGVPNNEQFF
TRBJ2-3 | many | 15 | TRBV20-1 | - | TGCAGTGCTAATTGGGGGCTAGCGGACAAGGATACGCAGTATTTT | CSANWGLADKDTQYF
TRBJ2-4 | - | 13 | TRBV27 | - | TGTGCCAGCGCCCGAAAGGGGAAAAACATTCAGTACTTC | CASARKGKNIQYF
TRBJ2-7 | - | 14 | TRBV5-4 | - | TGTGCCAGCAGCAGCCCCCCGGGGTGGGACGAGCAGTACTTC | CASSSPPGWDEQYF
TRBJ2-3 | - | 16 | TRBV24-1 | TRBD2 | TGTGCCGCCAGTGATCCGGGACTAGCGGAGAAGGGTACGCAGTATTTT | CAASDPGLAEKGTQYF
TRBJ1-6 | many | 15 | TRBV7-9 | TRBD1 | TGTGCCAGCAGCTTAGAGACAGGGAGAAATTCACCCCTCCACTTT | CASSLETGRNSPLHF
TRBJ2-4 | - | 18 | TRBV18 | TRBD2 | TGTGCCAGCTCACCACTAGCGGGAGGCCCGGTAGCCAAAAACATTCAGTACTTC | CASSPLAGGPVAKNIQYF
TRBJ2-3 | many | 15 | TRBV6-4 | TRBD1 | TGTGCCAGCAGTGCCCGGGACAGGGGATCAGATACGCAGTATTTT | CASSARDRGSDTQYF
TRBJ2-3 | many | 15 | TRBV5-1 | TRBD2 | TGCGCCAGCAGCTTAGGCACTAGCGGAGCAGATACGCAGTATTTT | CASSLGTSGADTQYF
TRBJ1-5 | many | 16 | TRBV12-3/TRBV12-4 | - | TGTGCCAGCAGTTCTCACCCCCTTCTAGGCAATCAGCCCCAGCATTTT | CASSSHPLLGNQPQHF
TRBJ1-1 | many | 14 | TRBV7-9 | TRBD1 | TGTGCCAGCGACGAAGGGGGCGTATTGACTGAAGCTTTCTTT | CASDEGGVLTEAFF
TRBJ2-7 | - | 17 | TRBV11-3 | - | TGTGCCAGCAGAGCCCGACACAGCTATGAAGCCAACTACGAGCAGTACTTC | CASRARHSYEANYEQYF
TRBJ2-5 | - | 13 | TRBV5-1 | - | TGCGCCAGCAGCTTTGTCAGACAAGAGACCCAGTACTTC | CASSFVRQETQYF
TRBJ2-3 | many | 15 | TRBV7-2 | - | TGTGCCAGCAGCTTAGGTCGGGAGCCAACAGATACGCAGTATTTT | CASSLGREPTDTQYF
TRBJ1-4 | few | 14 | TRBV6-5 | TRBD1 | TGTGCCAGCAGTTACTCCGGACAGGATGAAAAACTGTTTTTT | CASSYSGQDEKLFF
TRBJ2-1 | few | 15 | TRBV7-2 | TRBD2 | TGTGCCAGCAGCGGATCGGGACTAGCGGGATATGAGCAGTTCTTC | CASSGSGLAGYEQFF
TRBJ2-1 | - | 14 | TRBV7-2 | - | TGTGCCAGCAGCTATGGCGGGTGGTACAATGAGCAGTTCTTC | CASSYGGWYNEQFF
TRBJ2-3 | many | 16 | TRBV18 | - | TGTGCCAGCTCACCAAATGGGATTTTGGACACAGATACGCAGTATTTT | CASSPNGILDTDTQYF
TRBJ2-2 | many | 14 | TRBV7-2 | - | TGTGCCAGCAGCTTAGTACCGCTGGCCGGGGAGCTGTTTTTT | CASSLVPLAGELFF
TRBJ2-3 | - | 15 | TRBV9 | TRBD2 | TGTGCCAGCAGCGCCCAAGCGGGATTCACAGATACGCAGTATTTT | CASSAQAGFTDTQYF
TRBJ2-4 | - | 14 | TRBV6-1 | TRBD1 | TGTGCCAGCAGAGTCCGGGACAGGGTGGGAATTCAGTACTTC | CASRVRDRVGIQYF
TRBJ2-6 | many | 16 | TRBV11-2 | - | TGTGCCAGCAGACACTATAGGACAGCTGGGGCCAACGTCCTGACTTTC | CASRHYRTAGANVLTF
TRBJ1-6 | many | 15 | TRBV15 | - | TGTGCCACCAGCAGGGCGTTAACAGACCATTCACCCCTCCACTTT | CATSRALTDHSPLHF
TRBJ2-5 | - | 14 | TRBV12-3/TRBV12-4 | - | TGTGCCAGCAGCCAAGGACAAAGGGTAGAGACCCAGTACTTC | CASSQGQRVETQYF
TRBJ1-4 | many | 15 | TRBV2 | TRBD1 | TGTGCCAGCAGTGACATCGGGACAGAGAATGAAAAACTGTTTTTT | CASSDIGTENEKLFF
TRBJ1-1 | many | 12 | TRBV30 | - | TGTGCCTGGAGTGAAGTTCTCACTGAAGCTTTCTTT | CAWSEVLTEAFF
TRBJ2-2 | - | 15 | TRBV4-3 | - | TGCGCCAGCAGCCAATTTTTTACGAACACCGGGGAGCTGTTTTTT | CASSQFFTNTGELFF
TRBJ2-2 | - | 17 | TRBV7-9 | TRBD2 | TGTGCCAGCAGCTTAGCCCGCCGGGGGGGCTTGGCCGGGGAGCTGTTTTTT | CASSLARRGGLAGELFF
TRBJ1-5 | many | 17 | TRBV28 | TRBD1 | TGTGCCAGCAATTTCGGCAGGGGGCGAGAGGGCAATCAGCCCCAGCATTTT | CASNFGRGREGNQPQHF
TRBJ1-5 | once | 13 | TRBV20-1 | - | TGCAGTGGGACGGAATCGAGCAATCAGCCCCAGCATTTT | CSGTESSNQPQHF